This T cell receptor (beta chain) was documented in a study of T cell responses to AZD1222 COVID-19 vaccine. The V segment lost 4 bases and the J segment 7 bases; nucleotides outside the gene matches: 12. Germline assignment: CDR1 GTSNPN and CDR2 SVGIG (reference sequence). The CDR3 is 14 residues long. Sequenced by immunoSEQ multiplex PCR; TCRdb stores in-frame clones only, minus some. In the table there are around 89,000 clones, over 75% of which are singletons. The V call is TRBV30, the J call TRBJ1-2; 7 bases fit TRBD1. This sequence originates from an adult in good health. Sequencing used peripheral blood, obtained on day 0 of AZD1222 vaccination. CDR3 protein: CAWIRQGGFSGYTF. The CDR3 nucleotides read TGTGCCTGGATCCGGCAGGGGGGCTTCTCTGGCTACACCTTC.